A selection of T cell receptor beta chains follows, all from one sample in a study of blood T cell repertoires in COVID-19. Sequencing was performed with immunoSEQ multiplex PCR; in TCRdb, only in-frame clones are kept and a portion is missing. Among approximately 300,000 clones listed, 80% to 95% were seen once. The sample taken for sequencing was peripheral blood. The origin of the receptors is a woman aged 25 to 45 with COVID-19, enrolled during active disease. The CDR3 runs from the conserved cysteine through the conserved F or W. D genes are given only for firm matches. Size is stated for part of the rows, as once, few or many counts, or as a class when the clone is expanded.

D,V,J,size,DNA,CDR3
NA,TRBV10-2,TRBJ2-7,NA,TGCGCCAGAGGGGACTTCTACGAGCAGTACTTC,CARGDFYEQYF
NA,TRBV2,TRBJ1-5,few,TGTGCCAGCAGTGAAGCGTGGAGGCAGCCCCAGCATTTT,CASSEAWRQPQHF
NA,TRBV11-2,TRBJ2-1,NA,TGTGCCAGCAGCACGAGGTGGAGCTCCTACAATGAGCAGTTCTTC,CASSTRWSSYNEQFF
TRBD1,TRBV5-1,TRBJ1-1,NA,TGCGCCAGCAGCTTGGAAGTCAGGGGGACCACTGAAGCTTTCTTT,CASSLEVRGTTEAFF
TRBD1,TRBV7-3,TRBJ2-1,NA,TGTGCCAGCAGCTTCGGGACAGGGGACAATGAGCAGTTCTTC,CASSFGTGDNEQFF
TRBD2,TRBV4-3,TRBJ2-3,NA,TGCGCCAGCAGCCAATTGACTAGCCCACCAGATACGCAGTATTTT,CASSQLTSPPDTQYF
TRBD1,TRBV6-5,TRBJ1-4,once,TGTGCCAGCAGTTACTCGCTGGGACAGAGTAATGAAAAACTGTTTTTT,CASSYSLGQSNEKLFF
NA,TRBV4-1,TRBJ1-5,NA,TGCGCCAGCAGCCAAGAAGGTTTAGGGGACAATCAGCCCCAGCATTTT,CASSQEGLGDNQPQHF
TRBD1,TRBV4-1,TRBJ1-6,few,TGCGCCAGCAGCCAAAGCCCAGGGGGCGATAATTCACCCCTCCACTTT,CASSQSPGGDNSPLHF
NA,TRBV5-1,TRBJ2-7,NA,TGCGCCAGCAGCTTGCAGGGGGGCTACGAGCAGTACTTC,CASSLQGGYEQYF
TRBD1,TRBV6-5,TRBJ2-7,NA,TGTGCCAGCAGAATAACAGGGGGTTCCTACGAGCAGTACTTC,CASRITGGSYEQYF
TRBD1,TRBV4-1,TRBJ1-3,once,TGCGCCAGCAGCCCGACAGGGAAGAACTCTGGAAACACCATATATTTT,CASSPTGKNSGNTIYF
NA,TRBV29-1,TRBJ1-1,NA,TGCAGCGCTCCCGGGGCAGGGGCCCTCACTGAAGCTTTCTTT,CSAPGAGALTEAFF
TRBD2,TRBV6-6,TRBJ2-5,NA,TGTGCCAGCAGTCCCCCGGGACTAGGAGAGACCCAGTACTTC,CASSPPGLGETQYF
TRBD1,TRBV5-4,TRBJ2-5,NA,TGTGCCAGCAGCCCAGGGGGTTCCCGAGAGACCCAGTACTTC,CASSPGGSRETQYF
TRBD2,TRBV5-1,TRBJ2-4,NA,TGCGCCAGCAGCTCCAGCGGACTAGCGGGAGTGCGAAACATTCAGTACTTC,CASSSSGLAGVRNIQYF
TRBD1,TRBV5-8,TRBJ2-2,NA,TGTGCCAGCAGCTTGCTGGGACAGGGGCACACCGGGGAGCTGTTTTTT,CASSLLGQGHTGELFF
TRBD2,TRBV7-3,TRBJ2-3,few,TGTGCCAGCAGTCAAGCGGGAGGGGCCACAGATACGCAGTATTTT,CASSQAGGATDTQYF
NA,TRBV18,TRBJ2-7,NA,TGTGCCAGCTCACCCTCGGGGGAGCAGTACTTC,CASSPSGEQYF
NA,TRBV2,TRBJ2-5,NA,TGTGCCAGCAGTGGGGGAGAAAACCTTTGGGAAGAGACCCAGTACTTC,CASSGGENLWEETQYF
TRBD2,TRBV7-9,TRBJ2-7,NA,TGTGCCAGCAGCAGGACGGGACTACAGAACGAGCAGTACTTC,CASSRTGLQNEQYF
NA,TRBV9,TRBJ2-7,NA,TGTGCCAGCAGCGCCGCAGCCCTAGGTTACGAGCAGTACTTC,CASSAAALGYEQYF
TRBD1,TRBV7-2,TRBJ2-3,NA,TGTGCCAGCAGTTCGACAGGGACAGGCACAGATACGCAGTATTTT,CASSSTGTGTDTQYF
TRBD1,TRBV6-5,TRBJ2-7,NA,TGTGCCAGCAGTACCGGGACAGGGATTGCCGAGCAGTACTTC,CASSTGTGIAEQYF
NA,TRBV5-1,TRBJ2-7,NA,TGCGCCAGCAGCCCGTCGGGTGGCGGCTCCTACGAGCAGTACTTC,CASSPSGGGSYEQYF
NA,TRBV28,TRBJ1-5,NA,TGTGCCAGCAGCCAGCGGGGGAATAGTCAGCCCCAGCATTTT,CASSQRGNSQPQHF
NA,TRBV3-1/TRBV3-2,TRBJ2-1,NA,TGTGCCAGCAGCCAAGAAGAGGTGTCGAGGCGGTTCTTC,CASSQEEVSRRFF
TRBD2,TRBV7-2,TRBJ2-1,once,TGTGCCAGCAGCAACGGACTAGCGGGAGCGGATGAGCAGTTCTTC,CASSNGLAGADEQFF
NA,TRBV2,TRBJ1-1,NA,TGTGCCAGCAGAGCACGGGGAGGGAACACTGAAGCTTTCTTT,CASRARGGNTEAFF
TRBD2,TRBV19,TRBJ2-5,NA,TGTGCCAGTAACGGACTAGGTTTGGAGACCCAGTACTTC,CASNGLGLETQYF
TRBD2,TRBV18,TRBJ2-3,NA,TGTGCCAGCTCCCCACTGACTAGCGGGAGTGTGACAGATACGCAGTATTTT,CASSPLTSGSVTDTQYF
TRBD1,TRBV28,TRBJ2-3,NA,TGTGCCAGCAGTTACGCCATAGACAGGGGAGCAGATACGCAGTATTTT,CASSYAIDRGADTQYF
NA,TRBV28,TRBJ1-2,few,TGTGCCAGCAGTTTAGGGCCCGGCTATGGCTACACCTTC,CASSLGPGYGYTF
NA,TRBV28,TRBJ1-4,NA,TGTGCCAGCAGCCGGCGACAGATTAATGAAAAACTGTTTTTT,CASSRRQINEKLFF
TRBD2,TRBV30,TRBJ2-7,NA,TGTGCCTGGACAGGCGGGAGGGGCTACGAGCAGTACTTC,CAWTGGRGYEQYF
TRBD1,TRBV2,TRBJ2-1,NA,TGTGCCAGCCACGGGGACAGGGGATCCTACAATGAGCAGTTCTTC,CASHGDRGSYNEQFF
NA,TRBV4-1,TRBJ1-6,NA,TGCGCCAGCAGCCAGCAGGGTAGCTCACCCCTCCACTTT,CASSQQGSSPLHF
TRBD1,TRBV3-1/TRBV3-2,TRBJ1-3,NA,TGTGCCAGCAGCCCCAATTCCGGGACAGGGGGAAACACCATATATTTT,CASSPNSGTGGNTIYF
TRBD2,TRBV27,TRBJ2-7,NA,TGTGCCAGCAGTTTGCACGGGACTAGCGGGAGTATCGTGTACGAGCAGTACTTC,CASSLHGTSGSIVYEQYF
NA,TRBV9,TRBJ2-3,NA,TGTGCCAGCAGCGTAGGGATAGGGGAGGTCGCAGATACGCAGTATTTT,CASSVGIGEVADTQYF
NA,TRBV28,TRBJ2-2,NA,TGTGCCAGCAGTTTATCCCTCGGGAGTGCCGGGGAGCTGTTTTTT,CASSLSLGSAGELFF
TRBD1,TRBV4-2,TRBJ1-2,NA,TGTGCCAGCAGCCAGAAGACAGGGTATGGCTACACCTTC,CASSQKTGYGYTF
TRBD1,TRBV24-1,TRBJ2-3,NA,TGTGCCACCAGTGACCCCGGACAGGGAGATACGCAGTATTTT,CATSDPGQGDTQYF
NA,TRBV5-4,TRBJ2-3,NA,TGTGCCAGCGGCCTTTCGGGGGAGAGAGATACGCAGTATTTT,CASGLSGERDTQYF
TRBD1,TRBV4-3,TRBJ1-1,NA,TGCGCCAGCAGCCAAGACCAAACAGGGGAAGGTAGGAACACTGAAGCTTTCTTT,CASSQDQTGEGRNTEAFF
TRBD2,TRBV5-1,TRBJ2-1,once,TGCGCCAGCAGCCCTACCCTTAGCGGGAGGGGATCCTACAATGAGCAGTTCTTC,CASSPTLSGRGSYNEQFF
TRBD2,TRBV7-6,TRBJ2-1,NA,TGTGCCAGCAGCTTAAAAACTAGCGGGAGTAACGATGAGCAGTTCTTC,CASSLKTSGSNDEQFF
TRBD2,TRBV5-5,TRBJ2-7,NA,TGTGCCAGCAGCACCACTAGCGGGAGTGGCTACGAGCAGTACTTC,CASSTTSGSGYEQYF
TRBD2,TRBV5-1,TRBJ2-1,NA,TGCGCCAGCCGCGGGGGTAGCGAGGCCTACAATGAGCAGTTCTTC,CASRGGSEAYNEQFF
NA,TRBV20-1,TRBJ2-7,NA,TGCAGTGCTAGCCGAGACGAGCAGTACTTC,CSASRDEQYF
NA,TRBV9,TRBJ1-1,NA,TGTGCCAGCAGCGTCCAGGGACAGAACACTGAAGCTTTCTTT,CASSVQGQNTEAFF
NA,TRBV9,TRBJ1-5,NA,TGTGCCAGCAGCGAGGACGGGGGTGGGGGTCAGCCCCAGCATTTT,CASSEDGGGGQPQHF
NA,TRBV7-9,TRBJ1-4,few,TGTGCCAGCAGCCCCTCCTCGGGGACAACTAATGAAAAACTGTTTTTT,CASSPSSGTTNEKLFF
NA,TRBV4-1,TRBJ1-4,NA,TGCGCCAGCAGCCAGACGGGGTTGGCTAATGAAAAACTGTTTTTT,CASSQTGLANEKLFF
NA,TRBV28,TRBJ2-2,NA,TGTGCCACCACCTGGGCGGGCACCGGGGAGCTGTTTTTT,CATTWAGTGELFF
TRBD1,TRBV7-2,TRBJ1-2,NA,TGTGCCAGCAGCGCTCAGACAGGGGGATATGGCTACACCTTC,CASSAQTGGYGYTF
NA,TRBV7-9,TRBJ2-4,NA,TGTGCCAGCAGCTTAATCCATAAAAACATTCAGTACTTC,CASSLIHKNIQYF
NA,TRBV4-1,TRBJ1-1,NA,TGCGCCAGCAGCCAAGATCTAGCCGCAAGGAACACTGAAGCTTTCTTT,CASSQDLAARNTEAFF
NA,TRBV28,TRBJ2-7,NA,TGTGCCAGCAGTCCCAGATGGGGGCGGTACGAGCAGTACTTC,CASSPRWGRYEQYF